These 23 T cell receptor beta chains were all obtained from the same sample, sequenced in a study of early T cells in non-severe SARS-CoV-2 infection. TCRdb reprocessed the 5' RACE reads with MiXCR, giving one entry per CDR3 protein. The data show around 67,000 distinct CDR3 sequences, 12% seen once. The sequenced material came from whole blood. Source of these receptors: an adult who was a healthcare worker with PCR-confirmed SARS-CoV-2 infection or an uninfected control (not recorded which).

This clonotype was seen a few times. The chain joins TRBV12-3 or TRBV12-4 to TRBJ1-2, with no clear D. The germline V and J ends were trimmed by 5 bases and 0 bases, with 13 bases remaining between them. This CDR3 is 15 amino acids long. DNA of the CDR3: TGTGCCAGCAGTCCTCTGGGTTTCTCTAACTATGGCTACACCTTC. It is translated as CASSPLGFSNYGYTF.

This clonotype was seen a few times. V is TRBV2 and J is TRBJ1-1; D possibly corresponds to TRBD1 (6 bases). V was shortened by 6 bases and J by 3 bases, with 11 bases between the two germline ends. Germline lookup yields CDR1 SNHLY and CDR2 FYNNEI. This CDR3 spans 13 amino acids. CDR3 in DNA: TGTGCCAGCAGCAAGGACAGAGACACTGAAGCTTTCTTT. Translated: CASSKDRDTEAFF.

In this sample, this clonotype turned up many times. This chain uses TRBV11-2 with TRBJ1-2, with D uncertain. V lost 5 bases to trimming and J lost 8 bases, with 15 bases between them. Germline-derived CDR1 and CDR2 are SGHAT and FQNNGV. The CDR3 spans 13 residues. The CDR3: CASSPWDAGGYTF. CDR3 bases: TGTGCCAGCAGCCCCTGGGATGCGGGAGGCTACACCTTC.

The rearrangement uses TRBV5-1 and TRBJ2-3; TRBD2 might be the D (6 bases). V was trimmed by 1 base and J by 4 bases, leaving 10 bases between them. This CDR3 has 14 amino acids. Germline V gene data show CDR1 as SGHRS and CDR2 as YFSETQ. This CDR3 reads CASSLLGTPDTQYF. In DNA, the CDR3 is TGCGCCAGCAGCTTGCTGGGGACTCCAGATACGCAGTATTTT. Using reference TRBV5-1 and TRBJ2-3 for the parts outside the CDR3, the full variable domain is KAGVTQTPRYLIKTRGQQVTLSCSPISGHRSVSWYQQTPGQGLQFLFEYFSETQRNKGNFPGRFSGRQFSNSRSEMNVSTLELGDSALYLCASSLLGTPDTQYFGPGTRLTVL.

The chain carries TRBV5-1 and TRBJ2-7, with 12 bases fitting TRBD1. Trimming at V came to 7 bases and at J to 11 bases, leaving 7 bases not matched to a gene. Germline-derived CDR1 and CDR2 are SGHRS and YFSETQ. This CDR3 is 12 amino acids long. CDR3 coding DNA: TGCGCCAGCCGCCGGGACAGGGGGCGTGAGTACTTC. It encodes CASRRDRGREYF.

The table lists this clonotype with many counts. The rearrangement links TRBV20-1 to TRBJ2-1; D remains unclear. Between the trimmed V and J ends, which lost 0 bases and 12 bases, there was a span of 18 bases. CDR3 length equals 14 residues. Looked up from germline, CDR1 is DFQATT and CDR2 is SNEGSKA (reference sequence). This chain's CDR3 is CSARDRGPLGSQFF. CDR3 DNA sequence: TGCAGTGCTAGAGATCGAGGCCCACTGGGCTCGCAGTTCTTC.

This clonotype has just a few counts. This chain links TRBV24-1 with TRBJ2-7; D is perhaps TRBD1 (5 bases). CDR1 is KGHDR and CDR2 is SFDVKD in the germline V gene. Trimming pared 5 bases from V and 2 bases from J, leaving 12 bases between. The CDR3 totals 14 residues. This CDR3 reads CATSASGSTYEQYF. The DNA for the CDR3 is TGTGCCACCAGTGCTTCAGGGTCAACCTACGAGCAGTACTTC.

This chain uses TRBV5-1 with TRBJ2-3, with TRBD1 matching over 8 bases. Unmatched junction bases numbered 2, after V lost 4 bases and J lost 4 bases. The V gene's germline CDR1 is SGHRS and CDR2 YFSETQ. This CDR3 comprises 13 residues. CDR3 bases: TGCGCCAGCAGCATGACAGGGGCAGATACGCAGTATTTT. It codes for CASSMTGADTQYF.

Ten or more counts support this clonotype. This CDR3 is CASSLAYDGGYTF. The CDR3 DNA follows: TGTGCCAGCAGCTTAGCTTATGACGGTGGCTACACCTTC. V gene TRBV7-9 combines with J gene TRBJ1-2, with D hard to call. The V and J ends lost 0 bases and 7 bases respectively, with 9 bases between them. The V gene's germline CDR1 is SEHNR and CDR2 FQNEAQ (reference sequence). The CDR3 length is 13 residues.

Ten or more counts support this clonotype. The chain has TRBV6-6 and TRBJ2-1; 7 bases are shared with TRBD2. V trimming: 5 bases; J trimming: 10 bases; junction bases outside the gene matches: 11. From germline, CDR1 is MNHNY and CDR2 SVGAGI (reference sequence). The CDR3 totals 14 residues. The CDR3 region has the DNA TGTGCCAGCAGTCCTGGGGCCCGGGGGGTCGAGCAGTTCTTC. This codes for CASSPGARGVEQFF.

In this sample, this clonotype turned up many times. This chain links TRBV9 with TRBJ2-3, with D perhaps TRBD2 (7 bases). The CDR3 totals 15 residues. Trimming took off 0 bases at V and 5 bases at J, with 13 bases between the two ends. The germline V gene has CDR1 SGDLS and CDR2 YYNGEE. This chain's CDR3 is CASSVGGGALDTQYF. The CDR3, as DNA: TGTGCCAGCAGCGTAGGTGGGGGGGCATTAGATACGCAGTATTTT.

This chain connects TRBV4-2 to TRBJ2-3; 9 bases agree with TRBD2. The CDR3 extends over 16 amino acids. The ends lost 0 bases at V and 6 bases at J; junction bases unmatched: 7. CDR1 and CDR2 from the germline V gene are LGHNA and YNFKEQ. This CDR3 reads CASSQEPAAGGDTQYF. The CDR3 DNA is TGTGCCAGCAGCCAAGAACCGGCAGCGGGAGGTGATACGCAGTATTTT.

The chain is built from TRBV29-1 and TRBJ2-7, with a weak D call TRBD1 (5 bases). The CDR3 runs 11 residues. The V end was cut by 4 bases, the J end by 3 bases, with 7 bases between. CDR1 and CDR2 (germline): SQVTM, ANQGSEA. CDR3 sequence reads: CSVVQGYEQYF. CDR3 nucleotide sequence: TGCAGCGTTGTCCAGGGCTACGAGCAGTACTTC.

The CDR3 DNA sequence: TGTGCCAGCAGCAGGGGATCTGGAAACACCATATATTTT. Its protein is CASSRGSGNTIYF. This sequence joins TRBV12-3 or TRBV12-4 and TRBJ1-3, with D tentatively TRBD1 (6 bases). Between the trimmed V and J ends, which lost 6 bases and 1 base, there was a span of 7 bases. CDR3 length equals 13 residues.

The sample holds a few counts of this clonotype. Here the CDR3 reads CASSQDSGLAGAEQFF. The CDR3 coding sequence is TGCGCCAGCAGCCAAGATAGCGGACTAGCGGGGGCTGAGCAGTTCTTC. V gene TRBV4-1 combines with J gene TRBJ2-1, with 13 bases fitting TRBD2. Germline trimming cut 0 bases from V and 9 bases from J; bases unmatched to any gene: 5. This CDR3 region has 16 residues. Per germline, CDR1 MGHRA and CDR2 YSYEKL.

This clonotype was counted at least ten times. This chain links TRBV11-3 with TRBJ2-5, with 9 bases matching TRBD2. The CDR3 is made up of 15 amino acids. From germline, CDR1 is SGHNT and CDR2 YENEEA. V lost 3 bases to trimming and J lost 1 base; unmatched junction nucleotides: 3. CDR3 residues: CASSLGTSSQETQYF. CDR3 bases: TGTGCCAGCAGCTTGGGGACTAGCTCCCAAGAGACCCAGTACTTC.

This clonotype came up a few times. This chain uses TRBV6-1 with TRBJ1-5; no definite D call. The CDR3 is 13 residues long. The V end lost 4 bases, the J end lost 7 bases, and 11 bases lay between the germline ends. Germline values: CDR1 MNHNS, CDR2 SASEGT. This CDR3 is CASSAQPTQPQHF. CDR3 coding DNA: TGTGCCAGCAGTGCCCAACCGACGCAGCCCCAGCATTTT.

The V and J genes are TRBV20-1 and TRBJ1-2, with 9 positions matching TRBD1. Trimming took 3 bases from V and 4 from J; bases not matched to a gene: 9. The germline V gene has CDR1 DFQATT and CDR2 SNEGSKA (reference sequence). CDR3 length: 15 residues. DNA of the CDR3: TGCAGTGCTAGGCCGCGGGACAGGGAGACCTATGGCTACACCTTC. It is translated as CSARPRDRETYGYTF.

This clonotype was picked up many times. The CDR3 bases are TGTGCCAGCTCCGCCTACAGGGGAAATCAGCCCCAGCATTTT. Protein product: CASSAYRGNQPQHF. V is TRBV27 and J is TRBJ1-5; the match to TRBD1 covers 7 bases. Germline V gene data show CDR1 as MNHEY and CDR2 as SMNVEV (reference sequence). With V trimmed by 8 bases and J by 4 bases, 8 bases remained unmatched. The CDR3 is made up of 14 amino acids.

This rearrangement joins TRBV6-2 or TRBV6-3 to TRBJ1-4; tentatively, D is TRBD1 (5 bases). The V end lost 4 bases, the J end lost 5 bases, and 11 bases lay between the germline ends. The CDR3 contains 14 residues. Germline-derived CDR1 and CDR2 are MNHEY and SVGEGT. This CDR3 reads CASSFGTENEKLFF. The CDR3 region has the DNA TGTGCCAGCAGTTTCGGGACCGAGAATGAAAAACTGTTTTTT.

This clonotype has a count of ten or more. This CDR3 is CASSLVGRVYEQFF. CDR3 nucleotides: TGTGCCAGCAGCTTAGTCGGCAGGGTATATGAGCAGTTCTTC. The chain couples TRBV11-2 to TRBJ2-1; TRBD1 might be the D (5 bases). Trimming pared 1 base from V and 8 bases from J, leaving 12 bases between. Germline CDR1 reads SGHAT; CDR2 reads FQNNGV. The CDR3 extends over 14 amino acids.

V gene TRBV20-1 combines with J gene TRBJ2-2; D remains unclear. The length of the CDR3 is 14 residues. Germline assignment: CDR1 DFQATT and CDR2 SNEGSKA (reference sequence). V gave up 5 bases and J gave up 0 bases, with 10 bases separating them. CDR3 loop: CSAVDRTNTGELFF. For the CDR3, the DNA is TGCAGTGCTGTGGACCGTACGAACACCGGGGAGCTGTTTTTT.

V and J are TRBV7-2 and TRBJ1-1, with TRBD1 matching 7 bases. The germline V gene has CDR1 SGHTA and CDR2 FQGNSA. The CDR3 covers 13 residues. V lost 6 bases and J lost 5; bases outside the gene matches: 6. The CDR3, as DNA: TGTGCCAGCAGTCGACAGGGACGGACTGAAGCTTTCTTT. Protein: CASSRQGRTEAFF.